The 18 T cell receptor beta chains below were found in one sample sequenced in a study of blood T cell repertoires in COVID-19. Assay used: immunoSEQ multiplex PCR; TCRdb lists only in-frame clones, some missing. The sample lists tens of thousands of clones, roughly 84% occurring once. Sequencing was carried out using peripheral blood. These receptors came from a woman aged 60-75 years with acute or convalescent COVID-19.

This clone was observed a handful of times. CDR3 bases: TGTGCCAGTAGTTCCCGCGGGGGGGGCTCTGGAAACACCATATATTTT. Translation: CASSSRGGGSGNTIYF. This sequence joins TRBV19 and TRBJ1-3; TRBD1 is a possible D gene (5 bases). The CDR3 has 16 residues. V lost 5 bases, J lost 0 bases, and 14 bases lay in between. Per germline, CDR1 LNHDA and CDR2 SQIVND (reference sequence).

V and J are TRBV18 and TRBJ2-3; perhaps TRBD1 as D (5 bases). V lost 3 bases, J lost 0 bases, and 10 bases lay in between. This CDR3 is built from 15 residues. Germline V gene lookup returns CDR1 KGHSH and CDR2 LQKENI. CDR3 residues: CASSPGHLSTDTQYF. For the CDR3, the DNA is TGTGCCAGCTCACCTGGACACCTTAGCACAGATACGCAGTATTTT.

The chain is built from TRBV14 and TRBJ2-3, with D hard to call. Germline-derived CDR1 and CDR2 are SGHDN and FVKESK. The CDR3 is 16 amino acids. V was trimmed by 1 base and J by 2 bases, leaving 13 bases between them. The CDR3, as DNA: TGTGCCAGCAGCCAAGCGAAGAGCGCTTACACAGATACGCAGTATTTT. It is translated as CASSQAKSAYTDTQYF.

V usage is TRBV11-3 and J usage is TRBJ2-2; 12 positions match TRBD1. The CDR3 is made up of 17 amino acids. The junction had 6 bases not matched to a gene; V was cut back by 0 bases and J by 7 bases. Per germline, CDR1 SGHNT and CDR2 YENEEA. The CDR3 sequence is CASSLDAGTGGSGELFF. The CDR3 coding sequence is TGTGCCAGCAGCTTAGATGCCGGGACAGGGGGCAGCGGGGAGCTGTTTTTT.

V and J are TRBV7-9 and TRBJ1-1; TRBD1 agrees at 8 bases. Per the germline V gene, CDR1 is SEHNR and CDR2 is FQNEAQ (reference sequence). This CDR3 spans 15 amino acids. The trim removed 5 bases at V and 1 base at J, leaving 6 bases unmatched. The CDR3 region is CASSVGGQGNTEAFF. The CDR3, as DNA: TGTGCCAGCAGCGTTGGCGGACAGGGGAACACTGAAGCTTTCTTT. The whole variable domain, filled in from reference TRBV7-9 and TRBJ1-1, reads DTGVSQNPRHKITKRGQNVTFRCDPISEHNRLYWYRQTLGQGPEFLTYFQNEAQLEKSRLLSDRFSAERPKGSFSTLEIQRTEQGDSAMYLCASSVGGQGNTEAFFGQGTRLTVV.

The rearrangement links TRBV7-3 to TRBJ2-1; D possibly corresponds to TRBD1 (6 bases). From germline, CDR1 is SGHTA and CDR2 FQGTGA. CDR3 length: 14 residues. V lost 4 bases and J 8 bases, leaving 15 bases between the germline ends. The CDR3 DNA sequence: TGTGCCAGCAGCTCTCTAGGACAGTTCGATGAGCAGTTCTTC. Amino acid sequence: CASSSLGQFDEQFF. Full variable domain (remainder filled in from reference TRBV7-3 and TRBJ2-1): GAGVSQTPSNKVTEKGKYVELRCDPISGHTALYWYRQSLGQGPEFLIYFQGTGAADDSGLPNDRFFAVRPEGSVSTLKIQRTERGDSAVYLCASSSLGQFDEQFFGPGTRLTVL.

The chain links TRBV7-9 to TRBJ2-3, with D possibly TRBD2 on 5 matching bases. V gave up 2 bases and J gave up 2 bases, with 11 bases separating them. The CDR3 extends over 15 amino acids. CDR1 is SEHNR and CDR2 is FQNEAQ in the germline V gene (reference sequence). The CDR3 loop is CASSLYSGATDTQYF. Written as DNA, the CDR3 is TGTGCCAGCAGCTTATACAGCGGAGCCACAGATACGCAGTATTTT.

The chain has TRBV14 and TRBJ1-3, with D uncertain. This CDR3 region has 13 residues. Per germline, CDR1 SGHDN and CDR2 FVKESK. Trimming removed 1 base at V and 3 bases at J, with 4 bases between. The CDR3 sequence is CASSQAFGNTIYF. The CDR3 DNA reads TGTGCCAGCAGCCAAGCCTTTGGAAACACCATATATTTT.

This chain uses TRBV2 with TRBJ2-3, with 11 bases identical to TRBD2. With V trimmed by 4 bases and J by 4 bases, 10 bases remained unmatched. CDR3 size: 17 residues. Germline loops: CDR1 SNHLY, CDR2 FYNNEI. The CDR3 sequence: CASSVVAGGPSPDTQYF. The CDR3 region has the DNA TGTGCCAGCAGTGTCGTAGCGGGGGGGCCGAGTCCAGATACGCAGTATTTT. The variable domain in full, with the rest retrieved from reference TRBV2 and TRBJ2-3, is EPEVTQTPSHQVTQMGQEVILRCVPISNHLYFYWYRQILGQKVEFLVSFYNNEISEKSEIFDDQFSVERPDGSNFTLKIRSTKLEDSAMYFCASSVVAGGPSPDTQYFGPGTRLTVL.

The chain recombines TRBV3-1 (or the pseudogene TRBV3-2) with TRBJ2-1; TRBD2 might be the D (5 bases). Germline assignment: CDR1 LGHDT and CDR2 YNNKEL (reference sequence). Trimming cost V 4 bases and J 8 bases, with 12 bases left between them. This CDR3 has 13 amino acids. The CDR3 bases are TGTGCCAGCAGCCTTTCTAGCACCGATGAGCAGTTCTTC. Its protein product is CASSLSSTDEQFF.

The gene calls are TRBV19 and TRBJ2-1; 7 bases map to TRBD2. The germline gives CDR1 LNHDA, CDR2 SQIVND (reference sequence). V gave up 5 bases and J gave up 3 bases; unmatched junction bases: 10. The CDR3 extends over 16 amino acids. The CDR3 coding sequence is TGTGCCAGTAGTTTCTCTGCTAGCGGCCTCTACAATGAGCAGTTCTTC. As protein: CASSFSASGLYNEQFF.

V and J are TRBV9 and TRBJ1-2, with TRBD1 matching 10 bases. The germline V gene encodes CDR1 SGDLS and CDR2 YYNGEE. The junction had 17 bases not matched to a gene; V was cut back by 4 bases and J by 8 bases. The CDR3 extends over 17 amino acids. CDR3 DNA sequence: TGTGCCAGCAGCATAGACGAGACAGGGGGCTCCCTGCGAGGCTACACCTTC. Protein product: CASSIDETGGSLRGYTF.

This sequence joins TRBV6-5 and TRBJ2-1; 7 positions match TRBD2. The V segment lost 2 bases and the J segment 4 bases; nucleotides outside the gene matches: 5. Germline assignment: CDR1 MNHEY and CDR2 SVGAGI. The CDR3 length is 15 residues. Here the CDR3 DNA reads TGTGCCAGCAGTTACCACGGCGGGGGATACAATGAGCAGTTCTTC. It translates to CASSYHGGGYNEQFF.

This clone was detected a few times. The chain links TRBV4-1 to TRBJ2-5, with 11 bases aligning to TRBD2. Germline-derived CDR1 and CDR2 are MGHRA and YSYEKL. V lost 1 base to trimming and J lost 4 bases; unmatched junction nucleotides: 2. The CDR3 is 15 residues long. The CDR3: CASSQVLAGVETQYF. CDR3 coding DNA: TGCGCCAGCAGCCAAGTACTAGCGGGGGTAGAGACCCAGTACTTC.

On this clone itself: At one end, the junction sequence differs from germline, possibly due to a read error. The chain joins TRBV5-1 to TRBJ2-2; 8 bases fit TRBD1. From germline, CDR1 is SGHRS and CDR2 YFSETQ. This CDR3 is built from 14 residues. The CDR3 nucleotides read TGCGCCAGCACCTTGGGACAGGAAATCGGGGAGCTGTTTTTT. Encoded protein: CASTLGQEIGELFF.

This clone appeared a single time. The chain couples TRBV7-9 to TRBJ1-6, with D possibly matching TRBD1 (5 bases). The CDR3 extends over 15 amino acids. V was trimmed by 6 bases and J by 8 bases, leaving 17 bases between them. Germline loops: CDR1 SEHNR, CDR2 FQNEAQ (reference sequence). CDR3 loop: CASSSGSGSYSPLHF. CDR3 coding DNA: TGTGCCAGCAGTTCAGGGTCCGGATCGTATTCACCCCTCCACTTT.

The chain employs TRBV6-1 and TRBJ2-3; D is uncertain. CDR3 size: 15 residues. Germline CDR1 MNHNS, CDR2 SASEGT. Trimming took 2 bases from V and 3 from J, leaving 12 bases between them. CDR3 sequence (DNA): TGTGCCAGCAGTGAACAACAGATTGGAACAGATACGCAGTATTTT. This translates into CASSEQQIGTDTQYF.

In its sample, this clone was seen a few times. This chain links TRBV5-1 with TRBJ2-7; perhaps TRBD2 as D (6 bases). CDR1 is SGHRS and CDR2 is YFSETQ in the germline V gene. V dropped 6 bases and J dropped 6 bases, with 16 bases sitting between them. This CDR3 has 13 residues. This chain's CDR3 is CASNKEGLAEQYF. For the CDR3, the DNA is TGCGCCAGCAATAAGGAGGGGCTAGCCGAGCAGTACTTC.